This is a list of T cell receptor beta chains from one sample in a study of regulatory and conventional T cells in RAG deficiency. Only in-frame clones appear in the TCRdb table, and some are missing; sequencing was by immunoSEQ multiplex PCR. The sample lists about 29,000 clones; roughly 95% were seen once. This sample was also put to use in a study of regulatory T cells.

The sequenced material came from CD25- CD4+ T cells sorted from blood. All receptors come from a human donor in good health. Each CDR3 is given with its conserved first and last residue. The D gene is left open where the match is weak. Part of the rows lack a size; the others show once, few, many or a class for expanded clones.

DNA: TGTGCCAGCAGTTACGGCAGGGGAACCATGAACACTGAAGCTTTCTTT
CDR3: CASSYGRGTMNTEAFF
J: TRBJ1-1
V: TRBV6-5
D: NA
size: NA

DNA: TGTGCCTGGGAAACTAATAGCAATCAGCCCCAGCATTTT
CDR3: CAWETNSNQPQHF
J: TRBJ1-5
V: TRBV30
D: NA
size: NA

DNA: TGTGCCAGCAGTGCACAGGGGGGATCACCCCTCCACTTT
CDR3: CASSAQGGSPLHF
J: TRBJ1-6
V: TRBV6-5
D: TRBD1
size: NA

DNA: TGCGCCAGCAGCGGGACCCTCGGGACAGTGAATGAAAAACTGTTTTTT
CDR3: CASSGTLGTVNEKLFF
J: TRBJ1-4
V: TRBV5-1
D: TRBD1
size: once

DNA: TGTGCCAGCAGCTTGGACGGGAGTGGGACTAATGAAAAACTGTTTTTT
CDR3: CASSLDGSGTNEKLFF
J: TRBJ1-4
V: TRBV5-5
D: NA
size: NA

DNA: TGTGCCAGCAGGCTCTCAGGGGGCGATAATTCACCCCTCCACTTT
CDR3: CASRLSGGDNSPLHF
J: TRBJ1-6
V: TRBV6-1
D: TRBD1
size: NA

DNA: TGTGCCAGTAGGACAGGGGGAAGCACAGATACGCAGTATTTT
CDR3: CASRTGGSTDTQYF
J: TRBJ2-3
V: TRBV19
D: TRBD1
size: NA

DNA: TGCGCCAGCAGCTTGGGACAGGGGTTAGATACGCAGTATTTT
CDR3: CASSLGQGLDTQYF
J: TRBJ2-3
V: TRBV5-1
D: TRBD1
size: once

DNA: TGTGCCAGCAGGTACGGGTCGCGGCGGACTGAAGCTTTCTTT
CDR3: CASRYGSRRTEAFF
J: TRBJ1-1
V: TRBV6-5
D: NA
size: NA

DNA: TGTGCCAGCAGCCCGGAGGGACAGACCAGAGATACGCAGTATTTT
CDR3: CASSPEGQTRDTQYF
J: TRBJ2-3
V: TRBV7-2
D: NA
size: NA

DNA: TGTGCCACCAGCAGAGGGGGACAGGGGGTAAGAGATACGCAGTATTTT
CDR3: CATSRGGQGVRDTQYF
J: TRBJ2-3
V: TRBV15
D: TRBD1
size: NA

DNA: TGTGCCAGTTCCGGGACAGGGGGTTGGACCCAGTACTTC
CDR3: CASSGTGGWTQYF
J: TRBJ2-5
V: TRBV7-8
D: TRBD1
size: NA

DNA: TGCGCCAGCAGCTTGTCAGACACGAGCTCTGGGGCCAACGTCCTGACTTTC
CDR3: CASSLSDTSSGANVLTF
J: TRBJ2-6
V: TRBV5-1
D: NA
size: NA

DNA: TGTGCCACCACGGACAGGGTCCCCTCACGGGTTATGAACACTGAAGCTTTCTTT
CDR3: CATTDRVPSRVMNTEAFF
J: TRBJ1-1
V: TRBV10-3
D: TRBD1
size: NA

DNA: TGCGCCAGTTTAGCGGGACAACAAGTATATAGCAATCAGCCCCAGCATTTT
CDR3: CASLAGQQVYSNQPQHF
J: TRBJ1-5
V: TRBV23-1
D: NA
size: NA

DNA: TGTGCCTGGAGCTCCTCACTCCGCACAGATACGCAGTATTTT
CDR3: CAWSSSLRTDTQYF
J: TRBJ2-3
V: TRBV30
D: NA
size: once

DNA: TGTGCCAGCAGCTTGTTGGCAGGGTATAAGGGCAATCAGCCCCAGCATTTT
CDR3: CASSLLAGYKGNQPQHF
J: TRBJ1-5
V: TRBV5-6
D: NA
size: NA

DNA: TGTGCCAGCAGCTCCCGGGACATGGGGGAGCTGTTTTTT
CDR3: CASSSRDMGELFF
J: TRBJ2-2
V: TRBV5-4
D: NA
size: few

DNA: TGTGCCAGCAGCGGAGGGACAGTTACTAATGAAAAACTGTTTTTT
CDR3: CASSGGTVTNEKLFF
J: TRBJ1-4
V: TRBV5-5
D: TRBD1
size: NA

DNA: TGTGCCAGCAGCTTGGGAAGGACAGGGGATGGCTACACCTTC
CDR3: CASSLGRTGDGYTF
J: TRBJ1-2
V: TRBV5-6
D: TRBD1
size: NA

DNA: TGTGCCAGTAGCCCACTTGGACTAGCAAATATCTTCTACAATGAGCAGTTCTTC
CDR3: CASSPLGLANIFYNEQFF
J: TRBJ2-1
V: TRBV19
D: TRBD2
size: NA

DNA: TGCAGCGTCCGTCTGTACTCCCTAGTTGAGGCCCAGTACTTC
CDR3: CSVRLYSLVEAQYF
J: TRBJ2-5
V: TRBV29-1
D: NA
size: NA

DNA: TGTGCCAGCAACAGGGACAGGAGCCTTTATAATTCACCCCTCCACTTT
CDR3: CASNRDRSLYNSPLHF
J: TRBJ1-6
V: TRBV2
D: TRBD1
size: NA

DNA: TGCGCCAGCAGTGAGAGCGGGGGGGCCGGCAATGAGCAGTTCTTC
CDR3: CASSESGGAGNEQFF
J: TRBJ2-1
V: TRBV10-1
D: TRBD2
size: NA

DNA: TGTGCCAGCAGCCTAGGGGGCAGGGGGGAGCAGTACTTC
CDR3: CASSLGGRGEQYF
J: TRBJ2-7
V: TRBV28
D: TRBD1
size: NA

DNA: TGTGCCATCAAGAGGACAGAAACCTACGAGCAGTACTTC
CDR3: CAIKRTETYEQYF
J: TRBJ2-7
V: TRBV10-3
D: NA
size: NA

DNA: TGTGCCAGCAGCTTAGATCCCGGTGAAGCTTTCTTT
CDR3: CASSLDPGEAFF
J: TRBJ1-1
V: TRBV7-3
D: NA
size: NA

DNA: TGTGCCAGCTCACCTAGCGGGGGGCCATTGGAGCAGTACTTC
CDR3: CASSPSGGPLEQYF
J: TRBJ2-7
V: TRBV18
D: TRBD2
size: NA

DNA: TGTGCCTGTGCGGCTCACGGGTTCAGCTATGGCTACACCTTC
CDR3: CACAAHGFSYGYTF
J: TRBJ1-2
V: TRBV30
D: NA
size: NA